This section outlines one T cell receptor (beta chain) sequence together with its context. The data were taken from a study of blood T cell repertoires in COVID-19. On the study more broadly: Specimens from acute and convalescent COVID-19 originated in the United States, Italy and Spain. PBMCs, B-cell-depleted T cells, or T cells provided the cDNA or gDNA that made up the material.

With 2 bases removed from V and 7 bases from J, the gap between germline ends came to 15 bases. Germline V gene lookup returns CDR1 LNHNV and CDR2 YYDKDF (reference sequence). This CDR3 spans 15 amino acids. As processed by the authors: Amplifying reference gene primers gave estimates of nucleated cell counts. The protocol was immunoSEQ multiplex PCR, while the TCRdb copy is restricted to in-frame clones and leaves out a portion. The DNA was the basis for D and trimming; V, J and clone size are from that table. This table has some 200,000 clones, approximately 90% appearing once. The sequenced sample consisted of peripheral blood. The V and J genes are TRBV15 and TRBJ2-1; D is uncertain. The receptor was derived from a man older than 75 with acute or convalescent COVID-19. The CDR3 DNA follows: TGTGCCACCAGCAGACTCGGAGTGGCCCAAAATGAGCAGTTCTTC. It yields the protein CATSRLGVAQNEQFF.